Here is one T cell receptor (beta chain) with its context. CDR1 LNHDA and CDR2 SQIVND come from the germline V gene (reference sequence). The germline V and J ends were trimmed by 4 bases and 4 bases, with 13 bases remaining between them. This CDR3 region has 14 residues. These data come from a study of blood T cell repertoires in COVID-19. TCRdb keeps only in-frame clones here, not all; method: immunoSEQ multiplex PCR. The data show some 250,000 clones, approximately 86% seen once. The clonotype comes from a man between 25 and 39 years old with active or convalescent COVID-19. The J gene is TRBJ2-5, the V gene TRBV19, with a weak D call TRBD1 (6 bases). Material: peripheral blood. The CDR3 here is CASSTTGSPETQYF. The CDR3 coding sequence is TGTGCCAGTAGTACCACAGGGAGTCCAGAGACCCAGTACTTC.